The 9 T cell receptor beta chains in this list originate from one sample, sequenced in a study of identical twins. TCRdb passed the 5' RACE reads through MiXCR, listing each CDR3 protein once. The sample lists around 450,000 distinct CDR3 sequences; 14% were seen once. The sample also formed part of further work on yellow fever vaccine responses in identical twins.

The sequenced material came from CD4+ T cells sorted from blood. Receptors originate from a young woman in good health.

In DNA form, the CDR3 reads TGCGCCAGCAGCGGTCTGGGGGGACTTACCACCGGGGAGCTGTTTTTT. Its translation is CASSGLGGLTTGELFF. The gene calls are TRBV5-1 and TRBJ2-2, with a possible D match to TRBD2 (6 bases). V dropped 4 bases and J dropped 4 bases, with 17 bases sitting between them. Germline CDR1 reads SGHRS; CDR2 reads YFSETQ. The CDR3 spans 16 residues.

V gene TRBV7-2 combines with J gene TRBJ1-4; tentatively, D is TRBD1 (6 bases). Trimming cost V 5 bases and J 8 bases, with 12 bases left between them. CDR3 length: 13 residues. In germline, CDR1 is SGHTA, CDR2 FQGNSA. The CDR3 sequence is CASSRGQNEKLFF. Written as DNA, the CDR3 is TGTGCCAGCAGCCGGGGGCAGAACGAAAAACTGTTTTTT.

The table lists this clonotype with a few counts. The rearrangement joins TRBV11-2 to TRBJ2-1, with D perhaps matching TRBD2 (5 bases). Germline CDR1 and CDR2: SGHAT and FQNNGV. The CDR3 runs to 14 residues. Deletions cut 0 bases from V and 11 bases from J, with 14 bases between. CDR3 nucleotides: TGTGCCAGCAGCTTAGACGGACTCCCAAACCAGCAGTTCTTC. It yields the protein CASSLDGLPNQQFF.

There are a few counts of this clonotype. V is TRBV20-1 and J is TRBJ2-5; D may be TRBD2 (6 bases). Trimming shortened V by 7 bases and J by 4 bases, and 16 bases separated the two germline ends. The CDR3 loop spans 13 amino acids. Per germline, CDR1 DFQATT and CDR2 SNEGSKA (reference sequence). CDR3 loop: CSVRELAPETQYF. CDR3 nucleotide sequence: TGCAGTGTACGGGAGTTGGCTCCAGAGACCCAGTACTTC.

This chain joins TRBV12-3 or TRBV12-4 and TRBJ2-3; TRBD2 is a possible D gene (5 bases). The CDR3 covers 15 residues. V was shortened by 7 bases and J by 2 bases, with 16 bases between the two germline ends. The CDR3 sequence is CASTNLATATDTQYF. CDR3 nucleotide sequence: TGTGCCAGCACTAATCTAGCTACGGCCACAGATACGCAGTATTTT.

This clonotype has only a few counts. As DNA, the CDR3 is TGCAGCGTTGGAGGACAAGAGACCCAGTACTTC. Its translation: CSVGGQETQYF. This chain connects TRBV29-1 to TRBJ2-5; D ambiguous. There are 11 residues in the CDR3. V shed 4 bases and J shed 2 bases, with 5 bases lying between them. Per the germline V gene, CDR1 is SQVTM and CDR2 is ANQGSEA.

This clonotype has a handful of counts. The chain links TRBV7-2 to TRBJ2-7; 7 nucleotides match TRBD1. Trimming took 2 bases from V and 6 from J; bases not matched to a gene: 16. Germline V CDR1 and CDR2: SGHTA, FQGNSA. The CDR3 runs 17 residues. CDR3 sequence: CASSLIGQALTGSEQYF. CDR3 nucleotide sequence: TGTGCCAGCAGCTTAATCGGACAGGCGCTGACAGGATCCGAGCAGTACTTC. Full variable domain (missing parts from reference TRBV7-2 and TRBJ2-7): GAGVSQSPSNKVTEKGKDVELRCDPISGHTALYWYRQSLGQGLEFLIYFQGNSAPDKSGLPSDRFSAERTGGSVSTLTIQRTQQEDSAVYLCASSLIGQALTGSEQYFGPGTRLTVT.

The chain carries TRBV2 and TRBJ2-1; TRBD2 matches at 8 bases. The V segment lost 6 bases and the J segment 6 bases; nucleotides outside the gene matches: 10. Germline V gives CDR1 SNHLY, CDR2 FYNNEI. This CDR3 spans 15 amino acids. DNA of the CDR3: TGTGCCAGCAGCTCCGGGACTAGATTGTCCAATGAGCAGTTCTTC. This translates into CASSSGTRLSNEQFF.

In its sample, this clonotype was seen a few times. The chain joins TRBV5-1 to TRBJ2-1; D remains ambiguous. The CDR3 totals 15 residues. Deletions cut 4 bases from V and 3 bases from J, with 14 bases between. Germline V gene sequence: CDR1 SGHRS, CDR2 YFSETQ. The CDR3: CASSADPQGYNEQFF. The CDR3 DNA sequence: TGCGCCAGCAGCGCGGACCCCCAAGGCTACAATGAGCAGTTCTTC.